This T cell receptor (beta chain) was identified in a study of T cells in Graves' hyperthyroidism and ophthalmopathy (dated by TCRdb to between 2019 and 2020). Broadly, across the study: Peripheral blood was collected at initial diagnosis, before any treatment. After blood sampling, hyperthyroidism patients were treated with methimazole at a starting dose of 30 mg daily, and ophthalmopathy patients were treated with high-dose intravenous methylprednisolone. An independent validation cohort of under 20 hyperthyroidism patients and about 15 patients who later progressed to ophthalmopathy tested prospective prediction of ophthalmopathy. Thyroid tissue and blood T-cell repertoires from more than five Graves' hyperthyroidism patients were also compared in the study. The approximately 100 discovery patients were divided at random into training and test sets in a 7:3 ratio. The paper reports TCR Vbeta CDR3 sequencing of roughly 140 peripheral blood samples: approximately 41 ophthalmopathy, under 80 hyperthyroidism and around 17 progressor patients. A discovery cohort of about 100 patients, 43 with Graves' ophthalmopathy and roughly 59 with stable Graves' hyperthyroidism, was used to find distinguishing TCR V-J signatures. The paper as a whole reports these results and caveats: Most expanded thyroid clonotypes (frequency above 0.001) were also found in blood, which suggests that blood repertoires may mirror thyroid immune responses. Ophthalmopathy was separated from stable hyperthyroidism by a 13 V-J signature model, with approximately 85% sensitivity and 81% to 83% specificity obtained in cross-validation and 80%/75% obtained in testing. Sample size was not statistically predetermined, and blinding of investigators to group allocation was not performed. In validation, the model predicted progression to ophthalmopathy with around 71% sensitivity and approximately 72% specificity, a median of about 6 months before onset.

Stable Graves' hyperthyroidism was defined as no progression to ophthalmopathy during 18 months of follow-up. The hyperthyroidism patients were between 18 and 65 years old and newly diagnosed, with a disease duration of less than 2 months. Patients with uncontrolled infections, other autoimmune diseases, pregnancy or lactation were excluded. Diagnoses were based on clinical symptoms, serum thyroxine and TRAb, thyroid ultrasound and orbital computed tomography. Ficoll-Paque density gradient centrifugation was used to isolate PBMCs from around 10 ml of fresh peripheral blood. Total RNA was extracted with Trizol reagent, and quality was checked on an Agilent 2100 Bioanalyzer. This clonotype was observed at least ten times. Its antigen target is currently unknown. Base qualities are not recorded, but no much larger clone differs from it by a single base. Amplification of TCR beta CDR3 regions was carried out from RNA transcripts. For the first round of RT-PCR on the TCR CDR3, the HTBI primer set was used together with the Qiagen OneStep RT-PCR kit. The libraries were constructed in a second round of multiplex PCR and then size-selected and purified. Sequencing of the libraries was done on an Illumina HiSeq2000 using paired-end 100 bp reads. The authors processed their data as follows. SOAPnuke was used to process the raw data, throwing out any read that contained adapters or uncalled bases, had a mean Phred below 15, or lacked an exact constant-primer or identifier match. COPE v1.2.5 was used to merge high-quality paired reads, and clonotypes were defined as unique nucleotide sequences. Clonotypes were aligned to IMGT TRBV, TRBD and TRBJ reference segments using MiTCR v1.1. The analysis was restricted to V-J combinations with a frequency above 0.0001, which together covered over 99% of the repertoires. The TCS score was defined as the ratio of F50 (clonal expansion) to E x V (chaos), calculated using BLOSUM62-based TCRdist between CDR3 peptides within each V-J. Welch's t-statistics and random forest reduced 500 to 650 V-J features to 10 to 15, which were used in a naive Bayes classifier (R e1071). The raw public data were reprocessed by TCRdb itself: fastp quality trimming at Q25, MiXCR clonotype calling, in-frame beta chains only. Each entry is one CDR3 protein sequence, shown with its most common DNA and genes. None of the V and J calls come from the authors' own analysis; TCRdb made them. This sample is represented by around 440,000 distinct CDR3 sequences; 15% to 19% of them were singletons. Around 7.7% of the sample rests with the top ten.

Input material: blood. The sequence derives from a woman under 30 with Graves' hyperthyroidism.

The CDR3 reads as follows: CASSLELASGEQFF. The nucleotide sequence reads as follows: TGTGCCAGCAGTTTAGAACTAGCGTCTGGCGAGCAGTTCTTC. The chain is assembled from TRBV12-3 or TRBV12-4 and TRBJ2-1; a stretch of 7 junction bases matches TRBD2. The CDR3 runs 14 amino acids, cysteine and phenylalanine included. Only the CDR3 part of the read is kept: 42 bases, read in frame from the first base. Trimming removed 1 base from V and 10 bases from J; the gene matches leave 7 bases unexplained.